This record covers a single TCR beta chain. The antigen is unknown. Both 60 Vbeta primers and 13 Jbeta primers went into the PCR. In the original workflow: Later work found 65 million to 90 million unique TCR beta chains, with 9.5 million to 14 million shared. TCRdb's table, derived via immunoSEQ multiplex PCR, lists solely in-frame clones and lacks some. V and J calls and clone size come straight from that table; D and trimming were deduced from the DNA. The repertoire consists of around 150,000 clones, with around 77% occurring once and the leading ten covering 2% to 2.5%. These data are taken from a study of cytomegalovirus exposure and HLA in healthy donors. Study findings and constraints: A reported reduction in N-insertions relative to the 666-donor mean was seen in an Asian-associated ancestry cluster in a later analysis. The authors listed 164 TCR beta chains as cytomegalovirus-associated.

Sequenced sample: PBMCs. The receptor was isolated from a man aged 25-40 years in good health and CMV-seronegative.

The CDR3 DNA reads TGTGCCTGGAGTAGGTGGGGCGGCACTGAAGCTTTCTTT. It translates to CAWSRWGGTEAFF. The rearrangement uses TRBV30 and TRBJ1-1; D may be TRBD1 (5 bases). There are 13 residues in the CDR3. Germline loops: CDR1 GTSNPN, CDR2 SVGIG (reference sequence). V lost 2 bases and J 4 bases, leaving 11 bases between the germline ends.